This T cell receptor beta chain is from a study of cytomegalovirus exposure and HLA in healthy donors. Study-wide context: The roughly 130 validation repertoires used the same platform as the roughly 700 first-cohort repertoires (as reported by a later analysis).

Clones were read by immunoSEQ multiplex PCR, and TCRdb kept only the in-frame ones, dropping some. Counted here are around 150,000 clones, 89% occurring once; the ten biggest clones make up 4% to 5%. V dropped 0 bases and J dropped 5 bases, with 16 bases sitting between them. CDR3 length: 16 amino acids. Germline V CDR1 and CDR2: MGHRA, YSYEKL. Sequencing used PBMCs. The chain recombines TRBV4-1 with TRBJ1-1; tentatively, D is TRBD1 (5 bases). This clonotype originated in a man in his late teens or twenties in good health and CMV-seropositive. In DNA, the CDR3 is TGCGCCAGCAGCCAAGATTCGGGACTTGCAAGTACTGAAGCTTTCTTT. Protein product: CASSQDSGLASTEAFF.